Listed here are 4 T cell receptor beta chains from one sample, sequenced in a study of cytomegalovirus exposure and HLA in healthy donors. Use of 60 Vbeta and 13 Jbeta primers characterized the PCR. Measured with immunoSEQ multiplex PCR; TCRdb has only the in-frame clones, and not every one. The repertoire holds 120,000 or so clones, over 65% seen once, with around a tenth in the top ten. Sequenced material: PBMCs. All receptors derive from a woman aged 45-59 years in good health and CMV-seropositive.

This clone showed up just once. V usage is TRBV7-6 and J usage is TRBJ2-2; 9 bases fit TRBD2. This CDR3 region has 16 residues. The ends lost 1 base at V and 4 bases at J; junction bases unmatched: 4. Germline loops: CDR1 SGHVS, CDR2 FNYEAQ. The CDR3 is CASSLVASGVTGELFF. The CDR3, as DNA: TGTGCCAGCAGCTTAGTGGCTAGCGGGGTCACCGGGGAGCTGTTTTTT.

The chain employs TRBV7-2 and TRBJ2-3; D is unresolved. The CDR3 spans 15 residues. V was pared by 5 bases and J by 0 bases, with 12 bases between. In germline, CDR1 is SGHTA, CDR2 FQGNSA. The CDR3 here is CASSPNPQSTDTQYF. DNA of the CDR3: TGTGCCAGCAGCCCCAATCCCCAAAGCACAGATACGCAGTATTTT.

The chain uses TRBV27 and TRBJ2-2, with 7 bases that match TRBD2. The germline V gene has CDR1 MNHEY and CDR2 SMNVEV (reference sequence). The CDR3 is 15 residues long. With V trimmed by 5 bases and J by 6 bases, 9 bases remained unmatched. CDR3 bases: TGTGCCAGCAGTGGGACCCGACTAGCAGCCGGGGAGCTGTTTTTT. This translates into CASSGTRLAAGELFF.

The J gene is TRBJ2-7, the V gene TRBV7-2, with 8 bases identical to TRBD2. Germline values: CDR1 SGHTA, CDR2 FQGNSA. The junction had 11 bases not matched to a gene; V was cut back by 5 bases and J by 2 bases. The CDR3 has 16 residues. The CDR3 DNA is TGTGCCAGCAGCCTTCAATCTACTAGCGGCACCTACGAGCAGTACTTC. Protein: CASSLQSTSGTYEQYF.